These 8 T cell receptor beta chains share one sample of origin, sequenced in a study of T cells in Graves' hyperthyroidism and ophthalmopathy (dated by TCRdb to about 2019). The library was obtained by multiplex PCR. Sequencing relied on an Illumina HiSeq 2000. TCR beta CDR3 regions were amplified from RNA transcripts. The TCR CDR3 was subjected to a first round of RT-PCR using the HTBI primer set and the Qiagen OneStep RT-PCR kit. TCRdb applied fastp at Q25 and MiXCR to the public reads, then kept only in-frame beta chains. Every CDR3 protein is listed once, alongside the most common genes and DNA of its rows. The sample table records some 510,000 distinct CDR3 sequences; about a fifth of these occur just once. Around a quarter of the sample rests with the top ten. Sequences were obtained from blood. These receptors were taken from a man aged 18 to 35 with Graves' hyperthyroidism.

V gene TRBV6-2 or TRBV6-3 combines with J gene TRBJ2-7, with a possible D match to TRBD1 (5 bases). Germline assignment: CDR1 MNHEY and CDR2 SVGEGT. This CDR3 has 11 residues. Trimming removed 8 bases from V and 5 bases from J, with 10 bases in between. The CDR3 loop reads CASSDSDEQYF. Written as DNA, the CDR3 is TGTGCCAGCTCCGACAGTGACGAGCAGTACTTC.

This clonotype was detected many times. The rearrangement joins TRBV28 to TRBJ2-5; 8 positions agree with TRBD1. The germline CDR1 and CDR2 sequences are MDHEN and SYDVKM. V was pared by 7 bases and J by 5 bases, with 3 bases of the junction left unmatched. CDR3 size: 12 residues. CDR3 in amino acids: CASTGGRETQYF. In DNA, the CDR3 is TGTGCCAGCACAGGGGGCAGGGAGACCCAGTACTTC.

The CDR3 reads CASSFFGLPTYEQYF. CDR3 nucleotides: TGTGCCAGCAGTTTCTTCGGGCTTCCTACCTACGAGCAGTACTTC. The V and J genes are TRBV28 and TRBJ2-7; D is undetermined. Germline V gene lookup returns CDR1 MDHEN and CDR2 SYDVKM. The CDR3 contains 15 residues. Between the trimmed V and J ends, which lost 3 bases and 2 bases, there was a span of 14 bases.

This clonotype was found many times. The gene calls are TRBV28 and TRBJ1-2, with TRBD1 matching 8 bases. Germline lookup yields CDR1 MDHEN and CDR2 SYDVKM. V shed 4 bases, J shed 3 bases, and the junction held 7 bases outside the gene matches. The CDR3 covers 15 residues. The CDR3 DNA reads TGTGCCAGCAGTTCCACAGGGGGTTCTGACTATGGCTACACCTTC. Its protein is CASSSTGGSDYGYTF.

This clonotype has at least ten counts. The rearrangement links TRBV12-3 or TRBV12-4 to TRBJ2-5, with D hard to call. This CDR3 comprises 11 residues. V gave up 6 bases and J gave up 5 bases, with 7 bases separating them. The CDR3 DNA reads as TGTGCCAGCAGCCGGTATGAGACCCAGTACTTC. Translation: CASSRYETQYF.

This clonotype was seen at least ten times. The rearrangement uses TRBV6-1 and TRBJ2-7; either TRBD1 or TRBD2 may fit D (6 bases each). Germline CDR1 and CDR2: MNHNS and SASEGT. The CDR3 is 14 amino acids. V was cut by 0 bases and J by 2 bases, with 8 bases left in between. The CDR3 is CASSEAGGPYEQYF. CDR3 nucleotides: TGTGCCAGCAGTGAAGCTGGGGGGCCCTACGAGCAGTACTTC.

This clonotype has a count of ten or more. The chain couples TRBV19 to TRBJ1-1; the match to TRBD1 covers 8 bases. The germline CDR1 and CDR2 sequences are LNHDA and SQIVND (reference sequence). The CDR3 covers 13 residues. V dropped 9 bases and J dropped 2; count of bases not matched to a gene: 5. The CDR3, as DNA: TGTGCCAGCAAGGACAGGGTTAACACTGAAGCTTTCTTT. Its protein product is CASKDRVNTEAFF.

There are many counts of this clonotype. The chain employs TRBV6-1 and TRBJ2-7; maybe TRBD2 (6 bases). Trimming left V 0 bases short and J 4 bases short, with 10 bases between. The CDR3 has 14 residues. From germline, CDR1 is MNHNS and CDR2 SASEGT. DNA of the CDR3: TGTGCCAGCAGTGAAGCGTGGGGACTGTACGAGCAGTACTTC. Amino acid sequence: CASSEAWGLYEQYF.